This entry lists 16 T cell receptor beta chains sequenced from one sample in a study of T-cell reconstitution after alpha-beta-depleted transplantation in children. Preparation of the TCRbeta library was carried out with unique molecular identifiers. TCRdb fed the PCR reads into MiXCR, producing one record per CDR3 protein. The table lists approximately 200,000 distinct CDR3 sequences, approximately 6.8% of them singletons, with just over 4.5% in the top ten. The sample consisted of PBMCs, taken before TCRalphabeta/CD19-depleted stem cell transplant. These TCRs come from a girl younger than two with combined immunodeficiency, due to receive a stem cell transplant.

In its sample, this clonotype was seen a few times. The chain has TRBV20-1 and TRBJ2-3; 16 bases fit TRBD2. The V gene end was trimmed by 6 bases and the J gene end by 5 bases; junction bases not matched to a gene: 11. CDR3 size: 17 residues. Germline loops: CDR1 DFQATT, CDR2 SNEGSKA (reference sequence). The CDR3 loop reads CSATGTSGGGRKDTQYF. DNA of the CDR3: TGCAGTGCCACCGGGACTAGCGGGGGGGGGCGGAAAGATACGCAGTATTTT.

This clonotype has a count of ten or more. The CDR3 here is CSVAGLRVNEQFF. The CDR3 DNA is TGCAGCGTTGCGGGACTTCGGGTGAATGAGCAGTTCTTC. This rearrangement joins TRBV29-1 to TRBJ2-1; a possible D gene is TRBD2 (6 bases). Germline CDR1 SQVTM, CDR2 ANQGSEA. V was cut by 4 bases and J by 7 bases, with 14 bases left in between. The CDR3 covers 13 residues.

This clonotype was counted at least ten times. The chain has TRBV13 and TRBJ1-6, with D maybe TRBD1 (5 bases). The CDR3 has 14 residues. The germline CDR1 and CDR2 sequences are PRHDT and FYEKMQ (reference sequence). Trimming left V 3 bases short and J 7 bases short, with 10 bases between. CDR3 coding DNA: TGTGCCAGCAGCTTGGGACTAAACAATTCACCCCTCCACTTT. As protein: CASSLGLNNSPLHF.

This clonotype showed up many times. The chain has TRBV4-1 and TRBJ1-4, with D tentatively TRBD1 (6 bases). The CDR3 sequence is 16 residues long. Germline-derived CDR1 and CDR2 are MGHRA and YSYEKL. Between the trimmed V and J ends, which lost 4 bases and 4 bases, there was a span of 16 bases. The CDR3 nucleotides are TGCGCCAGCAGCCCGAGCGGGACAATGAATAATGAAAAACTGTTTTTT. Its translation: CASSPSGTMNNEKLFF.

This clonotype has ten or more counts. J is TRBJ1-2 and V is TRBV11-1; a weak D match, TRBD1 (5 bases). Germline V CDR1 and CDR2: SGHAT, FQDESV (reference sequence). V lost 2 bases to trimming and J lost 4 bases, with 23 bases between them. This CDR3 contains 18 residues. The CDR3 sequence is CASSLTKSLWQGGYGYTF. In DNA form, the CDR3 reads TGTGCCAGCAGCTTAACCAAATCCCTTTGGCAGGGTGGCTATGGCTACACCTTC.

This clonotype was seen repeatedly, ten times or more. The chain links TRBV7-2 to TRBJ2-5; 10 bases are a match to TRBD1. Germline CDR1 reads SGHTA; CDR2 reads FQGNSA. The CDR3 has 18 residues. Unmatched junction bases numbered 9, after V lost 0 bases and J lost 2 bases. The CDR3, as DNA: TGTGCCAGCAGCTTAGCCTACAGGGACAGGGGACTACAAGAGACCCAGTACTTC. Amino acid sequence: CASSLAYRDRGLQETQYF.

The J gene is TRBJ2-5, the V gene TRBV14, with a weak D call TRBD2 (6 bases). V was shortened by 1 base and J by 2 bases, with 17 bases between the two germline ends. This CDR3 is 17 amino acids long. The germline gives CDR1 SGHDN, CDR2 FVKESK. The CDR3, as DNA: TGTGCCAGCAGCCAAGGATATTGGCGGGGAGCACAAGAGACCCAGTACTTC. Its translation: CASSQGYWRGAQETQYF.

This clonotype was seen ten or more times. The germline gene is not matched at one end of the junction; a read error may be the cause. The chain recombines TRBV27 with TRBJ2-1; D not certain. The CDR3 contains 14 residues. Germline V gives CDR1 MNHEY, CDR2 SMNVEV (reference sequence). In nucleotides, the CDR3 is TGTGCCAGCAGTTACTTAAACTCCGACAATGAGCAGTTCTTC. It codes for CASSYLNSDNEQFF.

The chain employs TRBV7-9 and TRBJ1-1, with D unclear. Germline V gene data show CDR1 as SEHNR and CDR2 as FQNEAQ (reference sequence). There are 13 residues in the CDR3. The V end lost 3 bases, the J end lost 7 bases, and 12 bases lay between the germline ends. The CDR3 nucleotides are TGTGCCAGCAGCTTGGCCCCGGGTGGTGAAGCTTTCTTT. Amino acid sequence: CASSLAPGGEAFF.

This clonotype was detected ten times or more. CDR3 bases: TGCAGTGCCATCGGAACACCGGGACTAGTCACAGATACGCAGTATTTT. As protein: CSAIGTPGLVTDTQYF. The rearrangement joins TRBV20-1 to TRBJ2-3, with 8 bases lining up with TRBD2. Trimming cost V 6 bases and J 2 bases; bases outside gene matches: 13. Germline values: CDR1 DFQATT, CDR2 SNEGSKA (reference sequence). The CDR3 is 16 amino acids.

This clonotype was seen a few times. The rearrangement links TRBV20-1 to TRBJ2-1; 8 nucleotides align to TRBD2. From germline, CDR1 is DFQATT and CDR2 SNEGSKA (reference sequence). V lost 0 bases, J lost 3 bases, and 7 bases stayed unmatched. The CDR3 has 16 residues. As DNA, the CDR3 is TGCAGTGCTAGAGAGGCGGGGGGCCTTTACTACAATGAGCAGTTCTTC. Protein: CSAREAGGLYYNEQFF.

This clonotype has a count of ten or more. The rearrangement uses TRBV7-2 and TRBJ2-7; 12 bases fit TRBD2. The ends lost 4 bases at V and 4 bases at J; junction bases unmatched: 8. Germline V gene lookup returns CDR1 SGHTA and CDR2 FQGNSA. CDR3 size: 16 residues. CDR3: CASSSTSGRSIYEQYF. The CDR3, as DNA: TGTGCCAGCAGCTCGACTAGCGGGAGATCCATTTACGAGCAGTACTTC.

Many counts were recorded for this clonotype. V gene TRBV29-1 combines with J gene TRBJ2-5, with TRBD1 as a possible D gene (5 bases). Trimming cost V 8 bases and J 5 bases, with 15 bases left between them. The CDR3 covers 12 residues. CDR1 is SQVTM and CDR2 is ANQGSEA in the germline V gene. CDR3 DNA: TGCAGCCTAGACAGTCCCGGGGAGACCCAGTACTTC. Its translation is CSLDSPGETQYF.

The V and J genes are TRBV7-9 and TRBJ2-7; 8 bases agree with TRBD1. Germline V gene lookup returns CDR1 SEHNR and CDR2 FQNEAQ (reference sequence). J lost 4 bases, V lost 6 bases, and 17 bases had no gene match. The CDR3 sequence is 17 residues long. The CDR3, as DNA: TGTGCCAGCAGTCCAAATCCCGGACAGGGAGAACTTTACGAGCAGTACTTC. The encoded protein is CASSPNPGQGELYEQYF.

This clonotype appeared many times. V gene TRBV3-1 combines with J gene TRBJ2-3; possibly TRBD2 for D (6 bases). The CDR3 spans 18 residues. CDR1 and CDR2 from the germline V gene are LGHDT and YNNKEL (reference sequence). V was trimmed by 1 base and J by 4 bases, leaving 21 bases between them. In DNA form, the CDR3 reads TGTGCCAGCAGCCAAGGGGTTTCGGGAGATGGTTTACCAGATACGCAGTATTTT. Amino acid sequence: CASSQGVSGDGLPDTQYF.

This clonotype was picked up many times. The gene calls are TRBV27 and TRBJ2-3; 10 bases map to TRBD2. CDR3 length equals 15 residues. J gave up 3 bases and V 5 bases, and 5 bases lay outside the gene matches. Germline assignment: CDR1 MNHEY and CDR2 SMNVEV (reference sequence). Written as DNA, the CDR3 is TGTGCCAGCAGTCTCCTGACTAGCGGGACAGATACGCAGTATTTT. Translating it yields CASSLLTSGTDTQYF.